This record covers a single T cell receptor beta chain. Its antigen is unidentified. Looked up from germline, CDR1 is LNHDA and CDR2 is SQIVND (reference sequence). V was pared by 4 bases and J by 1 base, with 5 bases of the junction left unmatched. The CDR3 is 15 residues long. This specimen belongs to a study of T cell responses to AZD1222 COVID-19 vaccine. For the study at large: Both about-4-week and about-12-week second-dose recipients were combined.

The protocol was immunoSEQ multiplex PCR, while the TCRdb copy is restricted to in-frame clones and leaves out a portion. The sample lists some 150,000 clones, approximately 93% occurring once. Study conclusions and caveats: Baseline seropositivity characterized only six AZD1222 recipients. Scientists sampled the repertoires only once the peak T cell response had passed.

The chain combines TRBV19 with TRBJ2-5; 8 bases align to TRBD1. Here the sequenced sample was peripheral blood, taken on day 0 of AZD1222 vaccination. The sequence derives from an adult in good health. CDR3 nucleotide sequence: TGTGCCAGTAGTAGCGGACAGGGCGTCCAAGAGACCCAGTACTTC. Protein: CASSSGQGVQETQYF.